The sequence of this T cell receptor beta chain was determined in a study of long-term antiretroviral therapy in people with HIV. No fewer than two post-ART and no fewer than one pre-ART PBMC samples existed for each donor. Every sample had roughly 1-11 million cryopreserved PBMC in it before DNA extraction. Survey level was the resolution at which the v3.0 immunoSEQ assay ran. Sequencing used immunoSEQ multiplex PCR; TCRdb keeps in-frame clones, though not all of them. Of about 28,000 clones in the sample, 75% to 90% were seen once. Germline V lookup: CDR1 LGHNA, CDR2 YNFKEQ. The CDR3 totals 13 residues. The V end was cut by 0 bases, the J end by 4 bases, with 4 bases between. On this clone: Its antigen remains unidentified.

Study observations and caveats: Blood dates from the mid-2000s to the late 2010s, possibly under older ART regimens. Versus controls, repertoires in people with HIV had narrower CDR3 length ranges.

The TCR sequence derives from a man aged 18 to 29 with HIV. The gene calls are TRBV4-2 and TRBJ1-5, with D uncertain. The sequences come from unsorted PBMCs, collected 0.8 years before starting antiretroviral therapy. The CDR3 nucleotides read TGTGCCAGCAGCCAAGACAGTAATCAGCCCCAGCATTTT. Its protein product is CASSQDSNQPQHF.